These 9 T cell receptor beta chains were sequenced from one sample in a study of OX40 agonist ivuxolimab in advanced cancers. Assay used: immunoSEQ multiplex PCR; TCRdb lists only in-frame clones, some missing. The data show 120,000 or so clones, about 92% seen once. Sequencing used CD4+ or CD8+ T cells sorted from blood, obtained in a trial of the OX40 agonist ivuxolimab. The receptors come from an adult with an advanced solid tumor such as melanoma, head and neck, liver or kidney cancer.

The genes are TRBV7-2 and TRBJ2-6; 9 positions agree with TRBD1. CDR1 and CDR2 (germline): SGHTA, FQGNSA. With V trimmed by 3 bases and J by 0 bases, 9 bases remained unmatched. The CDR3 is 19 residues long. The CDR3 here is CASSFSPGQGNSGANVLTF. The CDR3 bases are TGTGCCAGCAGCTTTTCCCCTGGACAGGGGAACTCTGGGGCCAACGTCCTGACTTTC.

The chain couples TRBV19 to TRBJ1-6; D is unresolved. V was trimmed by 9 bases and J by 4 bases, leaving 10 bases between them. This CDR3 has 13 residues. From germline, CDR1 is LNHDA and CDR2 SQIVND (reference sequence). The CDR3 nucleotides read TGTGCCAGCCGGTTCGGGTATAATTCACCCCTCCACTTT. Protein product: CASRFGYNSPLHF.

The sample holds a few counts of this clone. V and J are TRBV5-8 and TRBJ1-5, with no clear D. The germline gives CDR1 SGHTS, CDR2 YDEGEE. The CDR3 is made up of 12 amino acids. V was clipped by 1 base and J by 4 bases, with 3 bases between them. The CDR3 region has the DNA TGTGCCAGCAGCTTGTTGAATCAGCCCCAGCATTTT. This gives the protein CASSLLNQPQHF.

The chain uses TRBV6-6 and TRBJ1-5; D perhaps matches TRBD1 (5 bases). Trimming left V 6 bases short and J 2 bases short, with 14 bases between. Germline V CDR1 and CDR2: MNHNY, SVGAGI (reference sequence). The CDR3 spans 15 residues. CDR3 sequence reads: CASSPRERGNQPQHF. DNA of the CDR3: TGTGCCAGCAGCCCCAGGGAGAGGGGCAATCAGCCCCAGCATTTT.

The V gene is TRBV11-2, the J gene TRBJ2-3; D assignment may be TRBD1 or TRBD2 (5 bases each). Germline CDR1 SGHAT, CDR2 FQNNGV. CDR3 length: 14 amino acids. Trimming pared 8 bases from V and 4 bases from J, leaving 16 bases between. CDR3 protein: CASGANSGADTQYF. The CDR3 DNA follows: TGTGCCAGCGGGGCGAACAGCGGTGCAGATACGCAGTATTTT.

The gene calls are TRBV9 and TRBJ1-5, with TRBD1 identical over 7 bases. CDR3 length equals 15 residues. Germline CDR1 reads SGDLS; CDR2 reads YYNGEE. V lost 0 bases and J lost 6; bases outside the gene matches: 6. The CDR3 loop reads CASSVDPTGVQPQHF. Here the CDR3 DNA reads TGTGCCAGCAGCGTAGACCCCACAGGGGTTCAGCCCCAGCATTTT.

CDR3 amino acids: CASSISSHTEAFF. The CDR3 DNA reads TGTGCCAGTAGTATTTCCAGTCACACTGAAGCTTTCTTT. The chain links TRBV19 to TRBJ1-1; D remains unclear. CDR3 length: 13 residues. Between the trimmed V and J ends, which lost 3 bases and 3 bases, there was a span of 8 bases. The germline gives CDR1 LNHDA, CDR2 SQIVND (reference sequence).

The chain links TRBV4-3 to TRBJ1-1; no clear D. The CDR3 loop spans 13 amino acids. V gave up 2 bases and J gave up 1 base, with 5 bases separating them. Per germline, CDR1 LGHNA and CDR2 YSLEER. Here the CDR3 DNA reads TGCGCCAGCAGCCAACTTTCGAACACTGAAGCTTTCTTT. It translates to CASSQLSNTEAFF.

This clone was seen only once. V and J are TRBV2 and TRBJ2-4; 9 nucleotides align to TRBD1. Germline V CDR1 and CDR2: SNHLY, FYNNEI. The CDR3 extends over 13 amino acids. Trimming at V came to 3 bases and at J to 9 bases, leaving 3 bases not matched to a gene. This chain's CDR3 is CASSELTGGIQYF. DNA of the CDR3: TGTGCCAGCAGTGAGTTGACAGGGGGCATTCAGTACTTC.